This T cell receptor beta chain was identified in a study of blood T cell repertoires in COVID-19. Turning to the study itself: Donors in the United States, Italy and Spain gave samples during acute or convalescent COVID-19. T cells, B-cell-depleted T cells, or PBMCs provided the cDNA or gDNA that served as material.

In the authors' methods: Quantification of nucleated cells was approximated via reference gene primer amplification. The table came from immunoSEQ multiplex PCR; TCRdb's copy has only in-frame clones and leaves some out. That table is the source of V, J and clone size, and D and trimming were worked out from the DNA. The table includes roughly 41,000 clones, over 75% detected once. Trimming cost V 1 base and J 2 bases, with 15 bases left between them. This CDR3 spans 17 amino acids. The germline V gene encodes CDR1 MDHEN and CDR2 SYDVKM. The specimen sequenced was peripheral blood. The origin of this receptor is a human donor in a cohort sampled during active COVID-19. The donor label of this sample is uncertain. V usage is TRBV28 and J usage is TRBJ1-5, with D tentatively TRBD1 (5 bases). The CDR3 DNA sequence: TGTGCCAGCAGTTTATTCCCGGGCCAGGGCCGCAATCAGCCCCAGCATTTT. This gives the protein CASSLFPGQGRNQPQHF. Variable domain in full (rest from reference TRBV28 and TRBJ1-5): DVKVTQSSRYLVKRTGEKVFLECVQDMDHENMFWYRQDPGLGLRLIYFSYDVKMKEKGDIPEGYSVSREKKERFSLILESASTNQTSMYLCASSLFPGQGRNQPQHFGDGTRLSIL.